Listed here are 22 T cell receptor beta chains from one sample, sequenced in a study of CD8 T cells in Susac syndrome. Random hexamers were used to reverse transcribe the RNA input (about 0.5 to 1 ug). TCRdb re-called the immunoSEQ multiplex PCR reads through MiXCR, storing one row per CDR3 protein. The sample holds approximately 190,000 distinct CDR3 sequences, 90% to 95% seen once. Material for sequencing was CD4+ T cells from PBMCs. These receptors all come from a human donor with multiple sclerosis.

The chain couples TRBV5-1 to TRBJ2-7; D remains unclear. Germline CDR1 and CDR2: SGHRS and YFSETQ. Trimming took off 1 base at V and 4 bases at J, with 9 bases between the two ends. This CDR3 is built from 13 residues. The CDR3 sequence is CASSLYPAYEQYF. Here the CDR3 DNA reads TGCGCCAGCAGCTTGTATCCGGCTTACGAGCAGTACTTC.

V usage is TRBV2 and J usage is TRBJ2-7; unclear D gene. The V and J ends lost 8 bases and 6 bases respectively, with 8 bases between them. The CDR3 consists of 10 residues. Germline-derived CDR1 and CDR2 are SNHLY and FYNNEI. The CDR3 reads CASASGEQYF. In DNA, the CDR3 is TGTGCCAGCGCCTCTGGCGAGCAGTACTTC.

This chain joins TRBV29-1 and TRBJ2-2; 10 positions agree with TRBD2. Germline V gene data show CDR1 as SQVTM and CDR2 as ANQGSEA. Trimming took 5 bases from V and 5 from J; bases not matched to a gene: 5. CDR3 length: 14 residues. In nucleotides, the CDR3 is TGCAGCGTTAATACGGGACTAGCGACCGGGGAGCTGTTTTTT. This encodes CSVNTGLATGELFF.

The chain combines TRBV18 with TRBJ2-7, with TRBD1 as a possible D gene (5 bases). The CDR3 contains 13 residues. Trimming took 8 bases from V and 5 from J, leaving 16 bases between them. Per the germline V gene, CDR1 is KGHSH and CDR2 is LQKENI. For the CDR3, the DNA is TGTGCCAGCACTCCATCTTCACAGGACGAGCAGTACTTC. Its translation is CASTPSSQDEQYF.

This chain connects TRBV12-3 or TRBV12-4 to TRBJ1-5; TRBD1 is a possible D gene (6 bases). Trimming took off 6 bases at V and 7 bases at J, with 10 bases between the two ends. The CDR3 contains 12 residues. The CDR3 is CASSSTGQPQHF. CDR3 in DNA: TGTGCCAGCAGCTCGACAGGCCAGCCCCAGCATTTT.

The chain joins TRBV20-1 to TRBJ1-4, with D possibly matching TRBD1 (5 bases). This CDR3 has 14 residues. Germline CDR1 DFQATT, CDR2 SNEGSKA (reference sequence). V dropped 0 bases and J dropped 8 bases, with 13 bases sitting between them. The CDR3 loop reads CSAREGSGDEKLFF. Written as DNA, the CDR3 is TGCAGTGCTAGAGAGGGTTCTGGGGACGAAAAACTGTTTTTT.

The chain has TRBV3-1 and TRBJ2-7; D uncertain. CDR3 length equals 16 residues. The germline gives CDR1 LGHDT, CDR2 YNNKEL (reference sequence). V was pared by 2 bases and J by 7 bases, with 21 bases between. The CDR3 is CASSQQPYRTAREQYF. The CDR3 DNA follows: TGTGCCAGCAGCCAACAGCCCTACCGGACCGCACGGGAGCAGTACTTC.

As DNA, the CDR3 is TGTGCCAGTAGTATTTACGGAGCGGGAGGACTCTACGAGCAGTACTTC. It translates to CASSIYGAGGLYEQYF. The chain employs TRBV19 and TRBJ2-7, with 9 bases that match TRBD2. Germline V gene sequence: CDR1 LNHDA, CDR2 SQIVND (reference sequence). The length of the CDR3 is 16 residues. Trimming cost V 3 bases and J 3 bases; bases outside gene matches: 9.

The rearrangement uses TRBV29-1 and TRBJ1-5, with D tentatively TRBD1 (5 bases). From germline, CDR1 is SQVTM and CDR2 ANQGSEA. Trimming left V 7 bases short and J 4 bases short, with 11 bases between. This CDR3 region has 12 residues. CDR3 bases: TGCAGCGCCGGGGCAGTTAATCAGCCCCAGCATTTT. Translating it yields CSAGAVNQPQHF.

CDR3 sequence (DNA): TGTGCCAGCAGTTCCCCCGCAGGCAAGACCACAGATACGCAGTATTTT. It specifies CASSSPAGKTTDTQYF. The rearrangement joins TRBV28 to TRBJ2-3; D uncertain. This CDR3 has 16 amino acids. Trimming stripped 4 bases from V and 2 bases from J, with 16 bases between. The germline V gene has CDR1 MDHEN and CDR2 SYDVKM.

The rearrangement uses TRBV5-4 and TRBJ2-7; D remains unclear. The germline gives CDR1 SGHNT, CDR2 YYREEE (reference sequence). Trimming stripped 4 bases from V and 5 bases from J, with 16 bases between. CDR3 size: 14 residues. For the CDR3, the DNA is TGTGCCAGCAGCCTACGGACCGCCCCCCACGAGCAGTACTTC. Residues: CASSLRTAPHEQYF.

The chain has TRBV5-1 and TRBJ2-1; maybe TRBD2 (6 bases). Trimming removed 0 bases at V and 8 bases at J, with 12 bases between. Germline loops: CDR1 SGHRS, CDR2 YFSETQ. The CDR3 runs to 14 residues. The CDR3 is CASSLGGEYYEQFF. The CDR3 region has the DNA TGCGCCAGCAGCTTGGGCGGGGAGTATTATGAGCAGTTCTTC.

CDR3 coding DNA: TGTGCCAGCATACCAGGGGGCAGGGAGACCCAGTACTTC. Translating it yields CASIPGGRETQYF. The rearrangement joins TRBV6-1 to TRBJ2-5; 8 bases fit TRBD1. Germline CDR1 is MNHNS and CDR2 is SASEGT. With V trimmed by 7 bases and J by 5 bases, 6 bases remained unmatched. This CDR3 is built from 13 residues.

CDR3 DNA sequence: TGCAGCGTCAATAGGAACACGTTACGAGGGAACATTCAGTACTTC. Translating gives CSVNRNTLRGNIQYF. V and J are TRBV29-1 and TRBJ2-4, with a possible D match to TRBD2 (5 bases). Germline assignment: CDR1 SQVTM and CDR2 ANQGSEA. V was cut by 6 bases and J by 7 bases, with 22 bases left in between. The CDR3 is made up of 15 amino acids.

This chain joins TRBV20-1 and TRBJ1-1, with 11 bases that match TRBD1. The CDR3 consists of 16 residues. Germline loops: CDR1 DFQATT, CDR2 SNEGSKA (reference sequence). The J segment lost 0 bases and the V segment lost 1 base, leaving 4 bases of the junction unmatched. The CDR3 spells CSARGGTGGMNTEAFF. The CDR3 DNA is TGCAGTGCTAGAGGTGGGACAGGGGGAATGAACACTGAAGCTTTCTTT.

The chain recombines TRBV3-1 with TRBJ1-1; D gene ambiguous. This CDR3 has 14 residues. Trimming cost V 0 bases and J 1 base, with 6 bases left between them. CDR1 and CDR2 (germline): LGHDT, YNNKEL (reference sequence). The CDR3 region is CASSQDGGNTEAFF. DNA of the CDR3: TGTGCCAGCAGCCAAGATGGAGGGAACACTGAAGCTTTCTTT.

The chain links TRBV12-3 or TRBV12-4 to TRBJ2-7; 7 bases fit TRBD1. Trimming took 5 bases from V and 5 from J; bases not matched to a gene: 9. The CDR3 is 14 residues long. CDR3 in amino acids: CASSPWTGSDEQYF. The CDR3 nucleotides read TGTGCCAGCAGTCCCTGGACAGGATCGGACGAGCAGTACTTC.

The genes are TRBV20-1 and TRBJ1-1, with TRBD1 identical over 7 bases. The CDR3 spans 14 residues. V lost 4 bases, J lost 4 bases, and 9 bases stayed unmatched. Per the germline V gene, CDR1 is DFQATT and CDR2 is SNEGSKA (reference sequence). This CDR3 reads CSATPTGKGTEAFF. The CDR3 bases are TGCAGTGCTACCCCGACAGGGAAGGGCACTGAAGCTTTCTTT.

The CDR3 sequence: CAWSKALPFYGYTF. CDR3 nucleotide sequence: TGTGCCTGGAGTAAGGCCCTCCCGTTCTATGGCTACACCTTC. This sequence joins TRBV30 and TRBJ1-2; D is ambiguous. The germline V gene has CDR1 GTSNPN and CDR2 SVGIG (reference sequence). CDR3 length equals 14 residues. V lost 2 bases and J lost 4, with 14 bases in between.

The CDR3 DNA is TGTGCCACCACCCGGGGGGACTGGCGGTACTTC. As protein: CATTRGDWRYF. The rearrangement links TRBV24-1 to TRBJ2-4; TRBD2 agrees at 7 bases. The J segment lost 15 bases and the V segment lost 8 bases, leaving 9 bases of the junction unmatched. From germline, CDR1 is KGHDR and CDR2 SFDVKD. The CDR3 loop spans 11 amino acids.

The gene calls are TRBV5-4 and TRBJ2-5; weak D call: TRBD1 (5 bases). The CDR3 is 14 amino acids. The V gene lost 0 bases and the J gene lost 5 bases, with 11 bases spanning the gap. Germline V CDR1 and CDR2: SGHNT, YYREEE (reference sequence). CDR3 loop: CASSLDAGSETQYF. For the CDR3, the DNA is TGTGCCAGCAGCTTGGATGCAGGGTCGGAGACCCAGTACTTC.

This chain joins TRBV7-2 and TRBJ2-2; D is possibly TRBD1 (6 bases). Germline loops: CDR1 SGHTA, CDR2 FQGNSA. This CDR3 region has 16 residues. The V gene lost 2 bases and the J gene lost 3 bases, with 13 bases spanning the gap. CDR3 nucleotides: TGTGCCAGCAGCTTACGAGGGGGAGTTGACACCGGGGAGCTGTTTTTT. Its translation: CASSLRGGVDTGELFF.